This T cell receptor beta chain was observed in a study of T cell repertoires in cytomegalovirus infection (dated 2019 in TCRdb). Background for the entire study: Recently identified HLA-C-restricted CMV epitopes, whose presentation resists viral immunomodulation, were targeted by peptide stimulations together with well-studied HLA-B-restricted epitopes. Donor HLA type was relevant to the analysis, because carriage of CMV infection together with the matching HLA type was indicated by public TCR beta signatures. Broad study findings and their caveats: The ex vivo response was dominated by HLA-C-restricted CMV-specific TCR beta clonotypes, and the single most frequent clonotype in two of eight donors was supplied by these HLA-C-restricted clonotypes. Carriers of CMV infection plus the relevant HLA type were discriminated by the cumulative frequency of public TCR beta family members in the study cohort and in an independent approximately 400-donor cohort.

Measured from the cysteine to the phenylalanine, the CDR3 is 15 residues long. Just the 45-base CDR3 DNA is kept, in frame starting at base 1. V is cut by 5 bases and J by 4 bases, and the space between the germline ends is 15 bases. The germline V gene provides CDR1 SGHVS and CDR2 FQNEAQ. Instrument on record: Illumina HiSeq 1500. TCRdb ran its own pipeline on the public reads, namely fastp trimming at Q25 and MiXCR clone calling, and kept in-frame beta chains. CDR3 protein sequences are deduplicated, and each keeps its most common genes and DNA. The sample has 700,000 to 950,000 distinct CDR3 sequences on record, around a third of them singletons. Together, the top ten hold over 10% of the sample. This clonotype has more than one count but fewer than ten. Its antigen has not been determined. Within one base of it there is no much larger clone, and no base qualities were kept. This specimen's treatment or condition label, interpreted: in vitro stimulation with specific CMV peptide epitopes to enrich CMV-specific T cells.

The sequence links TRBV7-8 to TRBJ2-1; the D gene is perhaps TRBD2, from 6 matching bases. The source was cultured CD8+ T cells from PBMCs, collected from culture after CMV antigen stimulation. The source is a human donor in good health (CMV status not recorded). Some clones in this sample may be carry-over from other donors' samples. The nucleotide sequence is TGTGCCAGCAGCCACCGGAGGGTAGAGTACAATGAGCAGTTCTTC. Its product reads: CASSHRRVEYNEQFF.